This note documents a single TCR beta chain sequence. Either two negative PCRs, clearance, or symptom resolution qualified Cohort 3 donors as recovered. This entry belongs to a study of blood T cell repertoires in COVID-19. Germline lookup yields CDR1 ENHRY and CDR2 SYGVKD. V shed 2 bases and J shed 2 bases, with 13 bases lying between them. The CDR3 runs 17 residues. Here immunoSEQ multiplex PCR was the method, and the copy in TCRdb shows in-frame clones only, minus some. This table has 430,000 or so clones, approximately 88% appearing once. This chain uses TRBV10-3 with TRBJ2-6, with a tentative D call TRBD1 (6 bases). This clonotype was obtained from a woman aged 35 to 49 who had recovered from COVID-19. Sequencing was done on a sample of PBMCs or T cells enriched from blood (not recorded which). The CDR3 nucleotides read TGTGCCATCAGTGAGCCCGGGACACCCACTGGGGCCAACGTCCTGACTTTC. It is translated as CAISEPGTPTGANVLTF.